These 24 T cell receptor beta chains share one sample of origin, sequenced in a study of blood T cell repertoires in COVID-19. Measured with immunoSEQ multiplex PCR; TCRdb has only the in-frame clones, and not every one. Here the sample spans some 390,000 clones, over 75% being singletons. The specimen was PBMCs or T cells enriched from blood (not recorded which). The receptors here all came from a man in his thirties or forties who had recovered from COVID-19.

This chain links TRBV28 with TRBJ2-1; 11 positions agree with TRBD2. V lost 6 bases to trimming and J lost 3 bases; unmatched junction nucleotides: 7. Germline values: CDR1 MDHEN, CDR2 SYDVKM. The CDR3 extends over 16 amino acids. In DNA form, the CDR3 reads TGTGCCAGCAGCTCCGGACTAGCGGGTTTCTACAATGAGCAGTTCTTC. Residues: CASSSGLAGFYNEQFF. Combining the CDR3 with reference TRBV28 and TRBJ2-1 gives the whole variable domain DVKVTQSSRYLVKRTGEKVFLECVQDMDHENMFWYRQDPGLGLRLIYFSYDVKMKEKGDIPEGYSVSREKKERFSLILESASTNQTSMYLCASSSGLAGFYNEQFFGPGTRLTVL.

This clone was seen a single time. The chain uses TRBV7-2 and TRBJ2-1; 8 positions match TRBD2. The V segment lost 1 base and the J segment 10 bases; nucleotides outside the gene matches: 9. CDR3 length equals 15 residues. CDR1 is SGHTA and CDR2 is FQGNSA in the germline V gene. DNA for the CDR3: TGTGCCAGCAGCTTAGTCGGGCTAGCGGGTGCGGAGCAGTTCTTC. Its translation: CASSLVGLAGAEQFF.

This chain links TRBV10-3 with TRBJ1-5; TRBD1 might be the D (6 bases). Looked up from germline, CDR1 is ENHRY and CDR2 is SYGVKD. The CDR3 runs to 13 residues. Trimming left V 2 bases short and J 11 bases short, with 13 bases between. CDR3 amino acids: CAISEPGTGTQHF. In DNA form, the CDR3 reads TGTGCCATCAGTGAGCCTGGAACAGGGACCCAGCATTTT.

The V and J genes are TRBV10-2 and TRBJ2-1; 7 nucleotides align to TRBD2. V dropped 2 bases and J dropped 8; count of bases not matched to a gene: 9. This CDR3 is built from 15 residues. In germline, CDR1 is WSHSY, CDR2 SAAADI. CDR3 in amino acids: CASSEVVWGGDEQFF. CDR3 DNA: TGCGCCAGCAGTGAGGTGGTGTGGGGGGGGGATGAGCAGTTCTTC.

The rearrangement uses TRBV13 and TRBJ1-1; the D is unclear. The CDR3 length is 11 residues. The germline CDR1 and CDR2 sequences are PRHDT and FYEKMQ (reference sequence). Trimming shortened V by 4 bases and J by 3 bases, and 3 bases separated the two germline ends. The CDR3 nucleotides are TGTGCCAGCAGCTCCGACACTGAAGCTTTCTTT. Translation: CASSSDTEAFF.

The chain recombines TRBV5-5 with TRBJ2-5, with TRBD2 matching 14 bases. CDR3 length: 15 residues. V lost 5 bases to trimming and J lost 5 bases; unmatched junction nucleotides: 5. Germline-derived CDR1 and CDR2 are SGHKS and YYEKEE (reference sequence). This CDR3 is CASRAGLAGVETQYF. The CDR3 DNA reads as TGTGCCAGCAGGGCGGGACTAGCGGGAGTGGAGACCCAGTACTTC.

This clone was found once. The chain uses TRBV28 and TRBJ1-4, with 9 nucleotides matching TRBD1. This CDR3 has 16 amino acids. From germline, CDR1 is MDHEN and CDR2 SYDVKM. The ends lost 5 bases at V and 4 bases at J; junction bases unmatched: 8. The CDR3 DNA sequence: TGTGCCAGCAGTCATAATCCGGGACAGGGTAATGAAAAACTGTTTTTT. It translates to CASSHNPGQGNEKLFF.

This chain uses TRBV28 with TRBJ2-1, with 11 bases aligning to TRBD2. Germline V gene lookup returns CDR1 MDHEN and CDR2 SYDVKM. J was trimmed by 4 bases and V by 6 bases; bases with no gene match: 5. This CDR3 comprises 15 residues. CDR3 in DNA: TGTGCCAGCAGGAAGGGACTAGCGGAATACAATGAGCAGTTCTTC. Its protein product is CASRKGLAEYNEQFF.

The chain links TRBV19 to TRBJ2-5; D is unclear. CDR1 is LNHDA and CDR2 is SQIVND in the germline V gene (reference sequence). This CDR3 is built from 11 residues. Trimming pared 7 bases from V and 5 bases from J, leaving 8 bases between. CDR3 sequence: CASTAGETQYF. CDR3 DNA: TGTGCCAGTACGGCAGGCGAGACCCAGTACTTC.

This sequence joins TRBV28 and TRBJ2-6, with D perhaps TRBD2 (6 bases). CDR1 and CDR2 from the germline V gene are MDHEN and SYDVKM. Trimming stripped 8 bases from V and 2 bases from J, with 25 bases between. The CDR3 is 19 residues long. The CDR3 DNA reads TGTGCCAGCTCGGGAAATCGGTGGGAGGATCAAACTGGGGCCAACGTCCTGACTTTC. Translating it yields CASSGNRWEDQTGANVLTF.

The chain uses TRBV5-1 and TRBJ1-1, with 7 bases aligning to TRBD1. The CDR3 covers 15 residues. Trimming removed 4 bases from V and 1 base from J; junction bases left unmatched: 7. Germline V gene data show CDR1 as SGHRS and CDR2 as YFSETQ. The CDR3 coding sequence is TGCGCCAGCAGCAGAACCGGGACAGCGAACACTGAAGCTTTCTTT. Amino acid sequence: CASSRTGTANTEAFF.

V and J are TRBV5-1 and TRBJ2-2, with 7 bases aligning to TRBD2. Germline V CDR1 and CDR2: SGHRS, YFSETQ. Trimming cost V 6 bases and J 0 bases; bases outside gene matches: 8. This CDR3 is 16 amino acids long. CDR3 protein: CASKSSGSANTGELFF. For the CDR3, the DNA is TGCGCCAGCAAGAGTAGCGGGTCAGCGAACACCGGGGAGCTGTTTTTT.

The chain recombines TRBV29-1 with TRBJ2-3; D is possibly TRBD2 (6 bases). Germline CDR1 and CDR2: SQVTM and ANQGSEA. V gave up 7 bases and J gave up 7 bases, with 15 bases separating them. There are 12 residues in the CDR3. The CDR3 coding sequence is TGCAGCGCCTCCAGGGAGGTCAATACGCAGTATTTT. It is translated as CSASREVNTQYF.

The chain recombines TRBV27 with TRBJ2-7; the D gene is possibly TRBD1 (7 bases). The CDR3 runs to 14 residues. The V gene's germline CDR1 is MNHEY and CDR2 SMNVEV (reference sequence). Trimming took off 9 bases at V and 13 bases at J, with 28 bases between the two ends. As DNA, the CDR3 is TGTGCCAGTACTGCGGGGACAGCCCCTTCCCGCCCTTACTTC. Its translation: CASTAGTAPSRPYF.

This clone has only a few counts. The rearrangement links TRBV3-1 (or the pseudogene TRBV3-2) to TRBJ1-2; D remains ambiguous. CDR1 is LGHDT and CDR2 is YNNKEL in the germline V gene (reference sequence). Trimming pared 2 bases from V and 8 bases from J, leaving 12 bases between. There are 13 residues in the CDR3. The CDR3, as DNA: TGTGCCAGCAGCCAAACCCGAAGAGAAGGCTACACCTTC. Protein product: CASSQTRREGYTF.

The V gene is TRBV28, the J gene TRBJ1-2, with 9 bases fitting TRBD1. The CDR3 runs 14 residues. V was clipped by 5 bases and J by 5 bases; unmatched bases: 6. Germline CDR1 MDHEN, CDR2 SYDVKM. CDR3 nucleotides: TGTGCCAGCAGTATCGGGACAGGGACTTATGGCTACACCTTC. Its translation is CASSIGTGTYGYTF.

The rearrangement uses TRBV6-6 and TRBJ1-5; tentatively, D is TRBD1 (6 bases). Per germline, CDR1 MNHNY and CDR2 SVGAGI (reference sequence). V shed 6 bases and J shed 3 bases, with 12 bases lying between them. The CDR3 has 14 amino acids. The CDR3, as DNA: TGTGCCAGCAGCGACCTGGGGGCCAATCAGCCCCAGCATTTT. Protein: CASSDLGANQPQHF.

The sample holds a few counts of this clone. The chain couples TRBV6-5 to TRBJ2-7; 7 bases match TRBD1. The CDR3 is 15 residues long. The trim removed 0 bases at V and 0 bases at J, leaving 2 bases unmatched. Germline assignment: CDR1 MNHEY and CDR2 SVGAGI. The chain's CDR3 is CASSYSRDSSYEQYF. The CDR3 bases are TGTGCCAGCAGTTACTCTCGGGACAGCTCCTACGAGCAGTACTTC.

The chain uses TRBV5-6 and TRBJ1-2; D is unclear. V shed 3 bases and J shed 3 bases, with 18 bases lying between them. Germline CDR1 reads SGHDT; CDR2 reads YYEEEE. This CDR3 has 16 amino acids. CDR3 in amino acids: CASSWTRKSGYYGYTF. CDR3 nucleotide sequence: TGTGCCAGCAGCTGGACTAGAAAATCGGGGTACTATGGCTACACCTTC.

This clone has more than one count but fewer than ten. The chain recombines TRBV28 with TRBJ2-7, with 8 nucleotides matching TRBD1. The CDR3 is 13 residues long. Looked up from germline, CDR1 is MDHEN and CDR2 is SYDVKM. Trimming removed 2 bases from V and 3 bases from J; junction bases left unmatched: 0. The CDR3 loop is CASSLGTGYEQYF. CDR3 nucleotides: TGTGCCAGCAGTTTAGGGACAGGCTACGAGCAGTACTTC.

The rearrangement links TRBV6-6 to TRBJ1-1, with 9 bases identical to TRBD1. This CDR3 contains 17 residues. J was trimmed by 0 bases and V by 5 bases; bases with no gene match: 10. Germline values: CDR1 MNHNY, CDR2 SVGAGI (reference sequence). CDR3 nucleotides: TGTGCCAGCAGTCCCACACCGGGACAGGGCTTGAACACTGAAGCTTTCTTT. Translating it yields CASSPTPGQGLNTEAFF.

This clone was recorded only once. V gene TRBV7-9 combines with J gene TRBJ1-4; the D is unclear. Germline V gene sequence: CDR1 SEHNR, CDR2 FQNEAQ (reference sequence). Trimming shortened V by 2 bases and J by 2 bases, and 6 bases separated the two germline ends. The CDR3 extends over 14 amino acids. DNA of the CDR3: TGTGCCAGCAGCTTAAGAGGGACTAATGAAAAACTGTTTTTT. This translates into CASSLRGTNEKLFF.

This chain joins TRBV27 and TRBJ2-7; possible D gene TRBD2, 6 bases. The ends were cut back, 6 bases at V and 4 bases at J, with 13 bases in the middle. CDR1 and CDR2 (germline): MNHEY, SMNVEV (reference sequence). The CDR3 is 13 residues long. CDR3 sequence (DNA): TGTGCCAGCAGCCGCGGGGTCCTGTACGAGCAGTACTTC. The encoded protein is CASSRGVLYEQYF.

This sequence joins TRBV19 and TRBJ2-2, with D unresolved. The CDR3 has 16 amino acids. Looked up from germline, CDR1 is LNHDA and CDR2 is SQIVND (reference sequence). V lost 0 bases to trimming and J lost 7 bases, with 15 bases between them. CDR3 DNA sequence: TGTGCCAGTAGTATAGAAGGCAGGCTGCGTTTCGGGGAGCTGTTTTTT. Amino acid sequence: CASSIEGRLRFGELFF. The full variable domain, its missing parts supplied by reference TRBV19 and TRBJ2-2, is DGGITQSPKYLFRKEGQNVTLSCEQNLNHDAMYWYRQDPGQGLRLIYYSQIVNDFQKGDIAEGYSVSREKKESFPLTVTSAQKNPTAFYLCASSIEGRLRFGELFFGEGSRLTVL.